This T cell receptor beta chain was recovered during a study of early T cells in non-severe SARS-CoV-2 infection. Germline CDR1 reads DFQATT; CDR2 reads SNEGSKA (reference sequence). The length of the CDR3 is 15 residues. Trimming removed 0 bases at V and 0 bases at J, with 9 bases between. One entry per CDR3 protein results from TCRdb running MiXCR on the 5' RACE reads. The sample holds about 58,000 distinct CDR3 sequences, approximately 12% seen once. The receptor's source is an adult who was a healthcare worker with PCR-confirmed SARS-CoV-2 infection or an uninfected control (not recorded which). This chain links TRBV20-1 with TRBJ2-1; D may be TRBD2 (5 bases). The sequenced sample was whole blood. The CDR3 reads CSARDGESSYNEQFF. In nucleotides, the CDR3 is TGCAGTGCTAGAGATGGGGAGAGCTCCTACAATGAGCAGTTCTTC.